The 9 T cell receptor beta chains reported below all come from one sample, sequenced in a study of shared clonotypes between healthy human individuals. TCRdb keeps only in-frame clones here, not all; method: immunoSEQ multiplex PCR. The data show just over 2,000,000 clones, 85% to 95% seen once. The sequenced sample was naive CD4+ T cells sorted from blood. Subset: CD45RA+ positively selected. The source is a man aged 18 to 35 in good health.

The V call is TRBV5-1, the J call TRBJ1-4; D may be TRBD1 (5 bases). The germline V gene has CDR1 SGHRS and CDR2 YFSETQ. This CDR3 comprises 15 residues. Trimming shortened V by 3 bases and J by 8 bases, and 17 bases separated the two germline ends. The CDR3 region has the DNA TGCGCCAGCAGCTCAACAGGTTTGGGGACGGAAAAACTGTTTTTT. The encoded protein is CASSSTGLGTEKLFF.

This rearrangement joins TRBV10-3 to TRBJ1-1, with D perhaps matching TRBD1 (5 bases). Germline V gene lookup returns CDR1 ENHRY and CDR2 SYGVKD. V lost 4 bases and J lost 7, with 16 bases in between. The CDR3 has 14 amino acids. For the CDR3, the DNA is TGTGCCATCAGTGGTCTCTCGGGACCGGGTGAAGCTTTCTTT. The encoded protein is CAISGLSGPGEAFF.

This clone was counted a single time. The chain recombines TRBV6-5 with TRBJ2-7; 8 bases are shared with TRBD2. CDR1 MNHEY and CDR2 SVGAGI come from the germline V gene. There are 16 residues in the CDR3. V lost 4 bases, J lost 2 bases, and 10 bases stayed unmatched. The CDR3 spells CASSFTSGGGPYEQYF. CDR3 coding DNA: TGTGCCAGCAGTTTCACCAGCGGGGGAGGGCCCTACGAGCAGTACTTC.

The chain joins TRBV4-3 to TRBJ1-1; unclear D gene. Trimming left V 1 base short and J 7 bases short, with 13 bases between. Per the germline V gene, CDR1 is LGHNA and CDR2 is YSLEER. This CDR3 contains 14 residues. The CDR3 DNA sequence: TGCGCCAGCAGCCAAGCCGTCGTAACTCTTGAAGCTTTCTTT. Translating it yields CASSQAVVTLEAFF.

The chain carries TRBV7-9 and TRBJ2-6, with 10 nucleotides matching TRBD1. V shed 4 bases and J 0 bases; nucleotides not matched to a gene: 9. CDR3 size: 19 residues. Germline CDR1 is SEHNR and CDR2 is FQNEAQ (reference sequence). This CDR3 is CASSWGRQGALSGANVLTF. Here the CDR3 DNA reads TGTGCCAGCAGCTGGGGCAGACAGGGGGCCCTCTCTGGGGCCAACGTCCTGACTTTC.

V and J are TRBV10-1 and TRBJ2-1; unclear D gene. V was shortened by 3 bases and J by 6 bases, with 18 bases between the two germline ends. Germline V gene data show CDR1 as WNHNN and CDR2 as SYGVQD (reference sequence). This CDR3 is 16 amino acids long. CDR3 protein: CASSDPAGQRSNEQFF. CDR3 coding DNA: TGCGCCAGCAGTGACCCGGCCGGGCAAAGGTCCAATGAGCAGTTCTTC.

The V call is TRBV5-1, the J call TRBJ1-5; D uncertain. The CDR3 has 16 amino acids. CDR1 is SGHRS and CDR2 is YFSETQ in the germline V gene. V lost 0 bases and J lost 0, with 10 bases in between. CDR3 nucleotide sequence: TGCGCCAGCAGCTTGGAGGGCGGACTTAGCAATCAGCCCCAGCATTTT. Its protein product is CASSLEGGLSNQPQHF.

The gene calls are TRBV6-6 and TRBJ2-1; 11 positions agree with TRBD1. Germline V gives CDR1 MNHNY, CDR2 SVGAGI (reference sequence). With 3 bases clipped from V and 2 bases from J, the junction kept 3 bases outside the gene matches. CDR3 length: 16 residues. The DNA of the CDR3 is TGTGCCAGCAGTTATGGGACAGGGGGAGCCTACAATGAGCAGTTCTTC. It translates to CASSYGTGGAYNEQFF.

The rearrangement links TRBV7-2 to TRBJ1-1; D remains unclear. This CDR3 is built from 11 residues. The V end lost 4 bases, the J end lost 8 bases, and 8 bases lay between the germline ends. Germline V gene lookup returns CDR1 SGHTA and CDR2 FQGNSA. The CDR3 loop is CASSSQMEAFF. CDR3 coding DNA: TGTGCCAGCAGCTCCCAAATGGAAGCTTTCTTT.